These T cell receptor beta chains were read from a single sample in a study of cytomegalovirus exposure and HLA in healthy donors. Produced via immunoSEQ multiplex PCR; TCRdb's table is partial and in-frame only. The profile shows 200,000 to 250,000 clones, 70% to 80% of them singletons. Sequenced: PBMCs. All receptors come from a male donor in good health and CMV-seronegative. Each CDR3 is given with its conserved first and last residue. The order of the fields is clone size, D gene, CDR3 length, J gene, V gene, CDR3 DNA, CDR3 protein. A D gene is named only where the DNA matches it firmly. Size is omitted from some rows. Given values are once, few, many or a class for expanded clones.

abundance: -
d_gene: -
len: 13
j_gene: TRBJ1-1
v_gene: TRBV25-1
CDR3nt: TGTGCCAGCAGTGAGACAGAAGGGGCTGAAGCTTTCTTT
CDR3aa: CASSETEGAEAFF

abundance: -
d_gene: -
len: 16
j_gene: TRBJ2-1
v_gene: TRBV9
CDR3nt: TGTGCCAGCAGCGTAGAGGTCGGGAGAGTTAACAATGAGCAGTTCTTC
CDR3aa: CASSVEVGRVNNEQFF

abundance: -
d_gene: TRBD1
len: 11
j_gene: TRBJ1-1
v_gene: TRBV6-6
CDR3nt: TGTGCCAGCAGGTTGGACAGGGAAGCTTTCTTT
CDR3aa: CASRLDREAFF

abundance: -
d_gene: -
len: 14
j_gene: TRBJ1-5
v_gene: TRBV28
CDR3nt: TGTGCCAGCAGTTTCAGCGGTTCGGGTCAGCCCCAGCATTTT
CDR3aa: CASSFSGSGQPQHF

abundance: -
d_gene: -
len: 14
j_gene: TRBJ2-3
v_gene: TRBV6-1
CDR3nt: TGTGCCAGCCGGAGGGTACAACCCACAGATACGCAGTATTTT
CDR3aa: CASRRVQPTDTQYF

abundance: -
d_gene: TRBD2
len: 16
j_gene: TRBJ2-3
v_gene: TRBV5-1
CDR3nt: TGCGCCAGCAGCTGGACCGGGACTAGCGGTCGGGATACGCAGTATTTT
CDR3aa: CASSWTGTSGRDTQYF

abundance: -
d_gene: TRBD1
len: 18
j_gene: TRBJ2-2
v_gene: TRBV19
CDR3nt: TGTGCCAGTAGTATCGCTGGGACAGGGGGGAGGGCCACCGGGGAGCTGTTTTTT
CDR3aa: CASSIAGTGGRATGELFF

abundance: -
d_gene: -
len: 12
j_gene: TRBJ2-7
v_gene: TRBV4-1
CDR3nt: TGCGCCAGCAGCCAAAGGGGCTACGAGCAGTACTTC
CDR3aa: CASSQRGYEQYF

abundance: -
d_gene: -
len: 15
j_gene: TRBJ2-1
v_gene: TRBV2
CDR3nt: TGTGCCAGCACCTTGGGACGAGGGGGCTACAATGAGCAGTTCTTC
CDR3aa: CASTLGRGGYNEQFF

abundance: -
d_gene: -
len: 13
j_gene: TRBJ2-1
v_gene: TRBV18
CDR3nt: TGTGCCAGCTCCGGGAGCTCCTACAATGAGCAGTTCTTC
CDR3aa: CASSGSSYNEQFF

abundance: -
d_gene: TRBD1
len: 18
j_gene: TRBJ2-3
v_gene: TRBV4-2
CDR3nt: TGTGCCAGCAGCCCGGGACAGGGGGCGCTTGGGTCCACAGATACGCAGTATTTT
CDR3aa: CASSPGQGALGSTDTQYF

abundance: -
d_gene: TRBD2
len: 15
j_gene: TRBJ2-3
v_gene: TRBV5-4
CDR3nt: TGTGCCAGCAGCTGGACTAGCGGCGCCACAGATACGCAGTATTTT
CDR3aa: CASSWTSGATDTQYF

abundance: -
d_gene: TRBD2
len: 15
j_gene: TRBJ2-1
v_gene: TRBV6-1
CDR3nt: TGTGCCAGCAGCCTTAGCGGGAGTTCCGGGAATGAGCAGTTCTTC
CDR3aa: CASSLSGSSGNEQFF

abundance: -
d_gene: -
len: 13
j_gene: TRBJ1-1
v_gene: TRBV6-5
CDR3nt: TGTGCCAGCAGTTCGACGGGTAACACTGAAGCTTTCTTT
CDR3aa: CASSSTGNTEAFF

abundance: -
d_gene: TRBD2
len: 17
j_gene: TRBJ2-7
v_gene: TRBV11-2
CDR3nt: TGTGCCAGCAGCTTATGGGCTAGCGGGAGTCAGGACTACGAGCAGTACTTC
CDR3aa: CASSLWASGSQDYEQYF

abundance: few
d_gene: TRBD1
len: 12
j_gene: TRBJ2-7
v_gene: TRBV5-6
CDR3nt: TGTGCCAGCAGCTGGGACAGTTACGAGCAGTACTTC
CDR3aa: CASSWDSYEQYF

abundance: -
d_gene: -
len: 14
j_gene: TRBJ1-1
v_gene: TRBV7-9
CDR3nt: TGTGCCAGCAGCTCTGGAGGGCGCCGCACTGAAGCTTTCTTT
CDR3aa: CASSSGGRRTEAFF

abundance: -
d_gene: -
len: 16
j_gene: TRBJ1-2
v_gene: TRBV6-5
CDR3nt: TGTGCCAGCAGTTATGGGGCGCGACTAGCTAACTATGGCTACACCTTC
CDR3aa: CASSYGARLANYGYTF

abundance: few
d_gene: TRBD1
len: 13
j_gene: TRBJ1-4
v_gene: TRBV6-1
CDR3nt: TGTGCCAGCGGTACCGGGACAGATGAAAAACTGTTTTTT
CDR3aa: CASGTGTDEKLFF

abundance: -
d_gene: -
len: 12
j_gene: TRBJ1-2
v_gene: TRBV29-1
CDR3nt: TGCAGCGTTGGATCCGACACCTATGGCTACACCTTC
CDR3aa: CSVGSDTYGYTF

abundance: -
d_gene: TRBD1
len: 16
j_gene: TRBJ1-6
v_gene: TRBV7-9
CDR3nt: TGTGCCAGCAGCTTGGATGGTACAGGGGGCGCTTCACCCCTCCACTTT
CDR3aa: CASSLDGTGGASPLHF

abundance: -
d_gene: TRBD1
len: 14
j_gene: TRBJ2-7
v_gene: TRBV5-1
CDR3nt: TGCGCCAGCAGCATAGGGACAGGGGGTAGGGAGCAGTACTTC
CDR3aa: CASSIGTGGREQYF

abundance: -
d_gene: -
len: 16
j_gene: TRBJ1-3
v_gene: TRBV5-1
CDR3nt: TGCGCCAGCAGCTTGGCCGCTGGGGCATCTGGAAACACCATATATTTT
CDR3aa: CASSLAAGASGNTIYF

abundance: -
d_gene: -
len: 14
j_gene: TRBJ2-7
v_gene: TRBV11-2
CDR3nt: TGTGCCAGCAGCTTAGACCCGGGTCCCTACGAGCAGTACTTC
CDR3aa: CASSLDPGPYEQYF

abundance: few
d_gene: -
len: 14
j_gene: TRBJ2-5
v_gene: TRBV2
CDR3nt: TGTGCCAGCAGTACAGGGCCCACAATCATGACCCAGTACTTC
CDR3aa: CASSTGPTIMTQYF

abundance: -
d_gene: TRBD2
len: 18
j_gene: TRBJ2-7
v_gene: TRBV7-8
CDR3nt: TGTGCCAGCAGCTTAGCTTCAACGGGGACTAGCGACCCCTACGAGCAGTACTTC
CDR3aa: CASSLASTGTSDPYEQYF

abundance: -
d_gene: TRBD2
len: 14
j_gene: TRBJ2-7
v_gene: TRBV6-5
CDR3nt: TGTGCCAGCAGTTACTCGCTAGCGGGAGACGAGCAGTACTTC
CDR3aa: CASSYSLAGDEQYF

abundance: -
d_gene: TRBD1
len: 13
j_gene: TRBJ2-2
v_gene: TRBV10-3
CDR3nt: TGTGCCATCAGCAGGGGGCTGCCCGGGGAGCTGTTTTTT
CDR3aa: CAISRGLPGELFF

abundance: -
d_gene: -
len: 13
j_gene: TRBJ2-7
v_gene: TRBV5-1
CDR3nt: TGCGCCAGCAGCTTGGAGGGGGTCCGGCAGCAGTACTTC
CDR3aa: CASSLEGVRQQYF

abundance: -
d_gene: -
len: 15
j_gene: TRBJ2-7
v_gene: TRBV15
CDR3nt: TGTGCCACCAGCCCGAGGACACACACTTACTACGAGCAGTACTTC
CDR3aa: CATSPRTHTYYEQYF

abundance: once
d_gene: TRBD2
len: 13
j_gene: TRBJ2-1
v_gene: TRBV28
CDR3nt: TGTGCCAGCAGTTCGCCTTCGGGAGGTGAGCAGTTCTTC
CDR3aa: CASSSPSGGEQFF

abundance: few
d_gene: TRBD1
len: 17
j_gene: TRBJ2-1
v_gene: TRBV27
CDR3nt: TGTGCCAGCAGCGAGGCAGGGGGGACAGGTCCCTACAATGAGCAGTTCTTC
CDR3aa: CASSEAGGTGPYNEQFF

abundance: few
d_gene: -
len: 14
j_gene: TRBJ2-5
v_gene: TRBV4-2
CDR3nt: TGTGCCAGCAGCCCATCCCAGGGGAAAGAGACCCAGTACTTC
CDR3aa: CASSPSQGKETQYF

abundance: -
d_gene: TRBD2
len: 20
j_gene: TRBJ2-6
v_gene: TRBV7-6
CDR3nt: TGTGCCAGCAGCTTGGGGTTTAGCGGGAGGGATAGCTCTGGGGCCAACGTCCTGACTTTC
CDR3aa: CASSLGFSGRDSSGANVLTF

abundance: -
d_gene: -
len: 15
j_gene: TRBJ2-6
v_gene: TRBV2
CDR3nt: TGTGCCAGCGGGCAGGCGAGCTCTGGGGCCAACGTCCTGACTTTC
CDR3aa: CASGQASSGANVLTF

abundance: -
d_gene: TRBD1
len: 18
j_gene: TRBJ1-5
v_gene: TRBV28
CDR3nt: TGTGCCAGCAGCCATCCCCGTGCCCCTGACAGGGGTAAACAGCCCCAGCATTTT
CDR3aa: CASSHPRAPDRGKQPQHF

abundance: -
d_gene: -
len: 12
j_gene: TRBJ2-7
v_gene: TRBV30
CDR3nt: TGTGCCTTACGGGAGTCTACCTACGAGCAGTACTTC
CDR3aa: CALRESTYEQYF

abundance: few
d_gene: -
len: 13
j_gene: TRBJ2-7
v_gene: TRBV19
CDR3nt: TGTGCCAGTAGTATAGACCGACAGTACGAGCAGTACTTC
CDR3aa: CASSIDRQYEQYF

abundance: -
d_gene: TRBD2
len: 18
j_gene: TRBJ2-5
v_gene: TRBV19
CDR3nt: TGTGCCAGTAGTAAATATAGCGGGAGGGCCTTAATCCAAGAGACCCAGTACTTC
CDR3aa: CASSKYSGRALIQETQYF

abundance: few
d_gene: -
len: 16
j_gene: TRBJ2-3
v_gene: TRBV19
CDR3nt: TGTGCCAGTAGGACCCCTACTAGTCGAGGCACAGATACGCAGTATTTT
CDR3aa: CASRTPTSRGTDTQYF

abundance: -
d_gene: -
len: 14
j_gene: TRBJ1-5
v_gene: TRBV28
CDR3nt: TGTGCCAGCAGTTTCCGGGGAGGACATCAGCCCCAGCATTTT
CDR3aa: CASSFRGGHQPQHF

abundance: -
d_gene: TRBD2
len: 13
j_gene: TRBJ2-1
v_gene: TRBV10-3
CDR3nt: TGTGCCATCAGTGAGGAAGGGAGGGATGAGCAGTTCTTC
CDR3aa: CAISEEGRDEQFF

abundance: -
d_gene: -
len: 13
j_gene: TRBJ2-1
v_gene: TRBV7-9
CDR3nt: TGTGCCAGCAGCTTAGAAAGTAGCAATGAGCAGTTCTTC
CDR3aa: CASSLESSNEQFF

abundance: -
d_gene: TRBD2
len: 13
j_gene: TRBJ2-7
v_gene: TRBV27
CDR3nt: TGTGCCAGCAGGGCGGGAGCCTTCTACGAGCAGTACTTC
CDR3aa: CASRAGAFYEQYF

abundance: -
d_gene: -
len: 14
j_gene: TRBJ2-5
v_gene: TRBV28
CDR3nt: TGTGCCAGCAGAGGGGGGGAGGGCCCGGAGACCCAGTACTTC
CDR3aa: CASRGGEGPETQYF

abundance: once
d_gene: TRBD2
len: 14
j_gene: TRBJ2-1
v_gene: TRBV19
CDR3nt: TGTGCCAGTAGTACCGGGACTAGTAGGGTTGAGCAGTTCTTC
CDR3aa: CASSTGTSRVEQFF

abundance: -
d_gene: -
len: 15
j_gene: TRBJ2-2
v_gene: TRBV25-1
CDR3nt: TGTGCCAGCAGGAACTATCCTAGCTACGGCGGGGAGCTGTTTTTT
CDR3aa: CASRNYPSYGGELFF

abundance: -
d_gene: -
len: 14
j_gene: TRBJ2-2
v_gene: TRBV6-5
CDR3nt: TGTGCCAGCAGCAACGAGCGTACTACCGGGGAGCTGTTTTTT
CDR3aa: CASSNERTTGELFF

abundance: -
d_gene: -
len: 13
j_gene: TRBJ1-6
v_gene: TRBV7-6
CDR3nt: TGTGCCAGCAGCCGAGACACACACTCACCCCTCCACTTT
CDR3aa: CASSRDTHSPLHF

abundance: -
d_gene: -
len: 15
j_gene: TRBJ1-2
v_gene: TRBV27
CDR3nt: TGTGCCAGCAGTTTAAGCCAGGGATACCCTTATGGCTACACCTTC
CDR3aa: CASSLSQGYPYGYTF

abundance: -
d_gene: -
len: 15
j_gene: TRBJ1-3
v_gene: TRBV2
CDR3nt: TGTGCCAGCAGGTGGGCCAGTGTAAGTGGAAACACCATATATTTT
CDR3aa: CASRWASVSGNTIYF

abundance: -
d_gene: TRBD2
len: 15
j_gene: TRBJ2-7
v_gene: TRBV5-1
CDR3nt: TGCGCCAGCAGCTTGAAGGGAGCGGGAACCTACGAGCAGTACTTC
CDR3aa: CASSLKGAGTYEQYF

abundance: -
d_gene: TRBD1
len: 18
j_gene: TRBJ2-6
v_gene: TRBV5-6
CDR3nt: TGTGCCAGCAGCTTGGCTGGGACAGGGCTCTCTGGGGCCAACGTCCTGACTTTC
CDR3aa: CASSLAGTGLSGANVLTF

abundance: few
d_gene: -
len: 13
j_gene: TRBJ2-7
v_gene: TRBV14
CDR3nt: TGTGCCAGCAGCCTGACAGGCCACTACGAGCAGTACTTC
CDR3aa: CASSLTGHYEQYF

abundance: -
d_gene: TRBD2
len: 15
j_gene: TRBJ2-5
v_gene: TRBV6-5
CDR3nt: TGTGCCAGCAGCCCATTGGGGGGGACCCAAGAGACCCAGTACTTC
CDR3aa: CASSPLGGTQETQYF

abundance: -
d_gene: -
len: 15
j_gene: TRBJ1-3
v_gene: TRBV5-6
CDR3nt: TGTGCCAGCAGCTCGGGAAGGATATCTGGAAACACCATATATTTT
CDR3aa: CASSSGRISGNTIYF

abundance: once
d_gene: TRBD2
len: 17
j_gene: TRBJ2-7
v_gene: TRBV5-5
CDR3nt: TGTGCCAGCAGCTTGGCTAGCGGGGGCCATCTCTCCTACGAGCAGTACTTC
CDR3aa: CASSLASGGHLSYEQYF

abundance: -
d_gene: TRBD1
len: 15
j_gene: TRBJ1-2
v_gene: TRBV18
CDR3nt: TGTGCCAGCTCGGATCAGGGACAGAACTCCTATGGCTACACCTTC
CDR3aa: CASSDQGQNSYGYTF

abundance: -
d_gene: TRBD2
len: 14
j_gene: TRBJ2-7
v_gene: TRBV13
CDR3nt: TGTGCCAGCAGCCTTAGCGGGAGGCCCTACGAGCAGTACTTC
CDR3aa: CASSLSGRPYEQYF

abundance: few
d_gene: TRBD1
len: 16
j_gene: TRBJ1-1
v_gene: TRBV4-2
CDR3nt: TGTGCCAGCAGCCAGATGACGGGACAGTTTGTCCCTGAAGCTTTCTTT
CDR3aa: CASSQMTGQFVPEAFF